This T cell receptor beta chain was sequenced for a study of radiotherapy plus CTLA-4 blockade in lung cancer. Study context: With 31% of patients having disease control, objective responses were seen in roughly 19%. Study-level points and caveats: In blood, early T cell clone dynamics reportedly predicted response best, together with interferon-beta.

The CDR3 has 13 amino acids. Germline CDR1 reads MDHEN; CDR2 reads SYDVKM. V lost 7 bases to trimming and J lost 5 bases; unmatched junction nucleotides: 4. Regarding this clone: The antigen is unknown.

The method was immunoSEQ multiplex PCR; TCRdb's version includes in-frame clones alone and lacks a portion of them. This repertoire shows some 51,000 clones, 77% found once; its top ten account for 2% to 2.5%. The TCR sequence derives from a human donor with non-small cell lung cancer whose response to radiotherapy plus ipilimumab could not be evaluated. The chain joins TRBV28 to TRBJ2-1; 8 bases match TRBD1. Sequences were derived from peripheral blood, sampled from a patient treated with radiotherapy plus ipilimumab. Written as DNA, the CDR3 is TGTGCCAGCAATCCGGGACAGGACAATGAGCAGTTCTTC. Translation gives CASNPGQDNEQFF. The whole variable domain, filled in from reference TRBV28 and TRBJ2-1, reads DVKVTQSSRYLVKRTGEKVFLECVQDMDHENMFWYRQDPGLGLRLIYFSYDVKMKEKGDIPEGYSVSREKKERFSLILESASTNQTSMYLCASNPGQDNEQFFGPGTRLTVL.